The next 12 T cell receptor beta chains were all read from a single sample in a study of blood T cell repertoires in COVID-19. The data were produced by immunoSEQ multiplex PCR, yet TCRdb's version contains in-frame clones alone and is incomplete. The top ten clones hold approximately 2.5% of a sample with approximately 250,000 clones, about 91% of them seen once. The sequenced sample was PBMCs or T cells enriched from blood (not recorded which). These TCRs come from a woman aged 40 to 50 with acute COVID-19.

This clone was seen a single time. The chain uses TRBV10-2 and TRBJ2-7; 7 nucleotides match TRBD1. V was pared by 6 bases and J by 9 bases, with 26 bases of the junction left unmatched. CDR3 length: 18 amino acids. Looked up from germline, CDR1 is WSHSY and CDR2 is SAAADI. This chain's CDR3 is CASREQGSLHLTPTPQYF. The CDR3 region has the DNA TGCGCCAGCAGAGAACAGGGGTCCCTCCACTTAACCCCTACGCCGCAGTACTTC.

CDR3 residues: CASRVQGATGELFF. CDR3 bases: TGCGCCAGCAGAGTACAGGGGGCGACCGGGGAGCTGTTTTTT. The J gene is TRBJ2-2, the V gene TRBV10-2; 9 nucleotides match TRBD1. Germline loops: CDR1 WSHSY, CDR2 SAAADI. With 6 bases clipped from V and 5 bases from J, the junction kept 4 bases outside the gene matches. The CDR3 is 14 amino acids.

The gene calls are TRBV5-6 and TRBJ2-2; 8 bases match TRBD1. The junction had 5 bases not matched to a gene; V was cut back by 4 bases and J by 6 bases. CDR3 size: 14 residues. From germline, CDR1 is SGHDT and CDR2 YYEEEE. CDR3 DNA sequence: TGTGCCAGCAGCCGGACAGGGATCCCCGGGGAGCTGTTTTTT. Its protein product is CASSRTGIPGELFF.

This chain connects TRBV24-1 to TRBJ2-2, with 10 positions matching TRBD1. This CDR3 region has 14 residues. The junction had 3 bases not matched to a gene; V was cut back by 8 bases and J by 4 bases. Germline assignment: CDR1 KGHDR and CDR2 SFDVKD. The chain's CDR3 is CATKGQGSTGELFF. CDR3 sequence (DNA): TGTGCCACCAAGGGACAGGGGAGCACCGGGGAGCTGTTTTTT.

V usage is TRBV7-2 and J usage is TRBJ2-1; 10 bases are a match to TRBD2. The V and J ends lost 5 bases and 2 bases, in that order; junction bases with no gene match: 3. The CDR3 spans 15 residues. CDR1 is SGHTA and CDR2 is FQGNSA in the germline V gene. The CDR3 DNA reads as TGTGCCAGCAGCACCGGACTAGCGGCCTACAATGAGCAGTTCTTC. It codes for CASSTGLAAYNEQFF.

J is TRBJ1-2 and V is TRBV7-2; D unresolved. The CDR3 totals 14 residues. V lost 5 bases and J 8 bases, leaving 18 bases between the germline ends. Germline CDR1 reads SGHTA; CDR2 reads FQGNSA. The CDR3 spells CASSLDGRAGGYTF. CDR3 bases: TGTGCCAGCAGCCTAGACGGGCGGGCTGGGGGCTACACCTTC.

The chain joins TRBV27 to TRBJ2-5; 11 bases fit TRBD2. V dropped 6 bases and J dropped 5; count of bases not matched to a gene: 5. The CDR3 is 14 residues long. Germline assignment: CDR1 MNHEY and CDR2 SMNVEV (reference sequence). The CDR3 here is CASRLAGGPETQYF. For the CDR3, the DNA is TGTGCCAGCAGATTAGCGGGAGGGCCGGAGACCCAGTACTTC.

The rearrangement uses TRBV27 and TRBJ1-1; D unresolved. The CDR3 sequence is 13 residues long. V gave up 3 bases and J gave up 5 bases, with 10 bases separating them. Germline CDR1 reads MNHEY; CDR2 reads SMNVEV (reference sequence). DNA of the CDR3: TGTGCCAGCAGTTTTGTTCGGGAGACTGAAGCTTTCTTT. It codes for CASSFVRETEAFF.

The chain is built from TRBV10-3 and TRBJ1-2; D perhaps matches TRBD1 (6 bases). The V gene's germline CDR1 is ENHRY and CDR2 SYGVKD. This CDR3 is built from 15 residues. Trimming removed 5 bases at V and 4 bases at J, with 17 bases between. This CDR3 is CAISRGTSATYGYTF. CDR3 in DNA: TGTGCCATCAGTCGAGGGACATCCGCTACCTATGGCTACACCTTC.

Only one count was recorded for this clone. The rearrangement links TRBV7-2 to TRBJ2-5; 8 bases agree with TRBD2. J gave up 2 bases and V 4 bases, and 9 bases lay outside the gene matches. CDR1 and CDR2 from the germline V gene are SGHTA and FQGNSA. This CDR3 is 16 amino acids long. The DNA of the CDR3 is TGTGCCAGCAGCTCCCTTAGCGGGGTAGTTCAAGAGACCCAGTACTTC. Translating it yields CASSSLSGVVQETQYF.

In nucleotides, the CDR3 is TGTGCCAGTAGTAACCAGGGTGGTTCACCCCTCCACTTT. It specifies CASSNQGGSPLHF. This sequence joins TRBV19 and TRBJ1-6, with D perhaps TRBD1 (5 bases). CDR3 length: 13 residues. In germline, CDR1 is LNHDA, CDR2 SQIVND (reference sequence). Trimming shortened V by 4 bases and J by 9 bases, and 10 bases separated the two germline ends.

The chain joins TRBV2 to TRBJ2-1, with 7 bases aligning to TRBD1. Germline CDR1 SNHLY, CDR2 FYNNEI. The V and J ends lost 5 bases and 6 bases, in that order; junction bases with no gene match: 1. The CDR3 length is 12 residues. Here the CDR3 DNA reads TGTGCCAGCAGTTACAGGGGCAATGAGCAGTTCTTC. It yields the protein CASSYRGNEQFF.